This is a list of T cell receptor beta chains from one sample in a study of blood T cell repertoires in COVID-19. Clones were sequenced by immunoSEQ multiplex PCR, and TCRdb holds only the in-frame ones, with some missing. The sample lists about 330,000 clones, about 84% seen once, with 1.5% to 2% in the top ten. Sequencing was carried out using peripheral blood. The source of these receptors is a woman between 45 and 65 years old with acute or convalescent COVID-19. The CDR3 runs from the conserved cysteine through the conserved F or W. D genes are given only for firm matches. Clone size is stated in some rows and not others, as once, few, many or a class when expanded.

d_gene,j_gene,abundance,v_gene,CDR3nt,CDR3aa
-,TRBJ1-4,once,TRBV10-3,TGTGCCAGCCGGGGGGGGAAGACCGACACTAATGAAAAACTGTTTTTT,CASRGGKTDTNEKLFF
TRBD2,TRBJ2-2,once,TRBV13,TGTGCCAGCAGTGGACAAAATGGACTAGCGGGAGAAAGGGACACCGGGGAGCTGTTTTTT,CASSGQNGLAGERDTGELFF
-,TRBJ1-3,-,TRBV28,TGTGCCAGCAGTTTAGGCAGCTCTGGAAACACCATATATTTT,CASSLGSSGNTIYF
TRBD1,TRBJ1-3,-,TRBV6-5,TGTGCCAGCAGTTACTCCTTGGGGACAGGACGAAACACCATATATTTT,CASSYSLGTGRNTIYF
TRBD1,TRBJ1-4,-,TRBV7-9,TGTGCCAGCAGCCCCTGGACAGGGAGGGATGAAAAACTGTTTTTT,CASSPWTGRDEKLFF
-,TRBJ2-1,-,TRBV7-3,TGTGCCAGCAGCCGAGGTTCTGTAGATGAGCAGTTCTTC,CASSRGSVDEQFF
-,TRBJ2-3,-,TRBV28,TGTGCCAGCAGTCCACTCGACCCATCGGGAAAGCAGTATTTT,CASSPLDPSGKQYF
TRBD1,TRBJ1-5,-,TRBV18,TGTGCCAGCTCACCCCGGGACAGGGCTGACGACCAGCATTTT,CASSPRDRADDQHF
TRBD1,TRBJ2-7,-,TRBV28,TGTGCCAGCAGTCCCCGGGGACAGGGAAGATACGAGCAGTACTTC,CASSPRGQGRYEQYF
-,TRBJ2-1,once,TRBV5-1,TGCGCCAGCAGCCTTGGGGGGATCGGCAATGAGCAGTTCTTC,CASSLGGIGNEQFF
TRBD1,TRBJ2-7,-,TRBV5-1,TGCGCCAGCAGCTTGCTGGGGACAGTCATCACCGAGCAGTACTTC,CASSLLGTVITEQYF
TRBD1,TRBJ2-3,-,TRBV27,TGTGCCAGCAGTGCATCTCCATACTCCGGGACAGGGCCCACAGATACGCAGTATTTT,CASSASPYSGTGPTDTQYF
-,TRBJ1-3,-,TRBV28,TGTGCCAGCAGTCCCTACCGACACCCTGGAAACACCATATATTTT,CASSPYRHPGNTIYF
-,TRBJ2-1,-,TRBV27,TGTGCCAGCAGTTTCACGGGATTAAAGTTCGATGAGCAGTTCTTC,CASSFTGLKFDEQFF
-,TRBJ1-1,once,TRBV24-1,TGTGCCACCAGTGATAGTGGACAGCTGAACACTGAAGCTTTCTTT,CATSDSGQLNTEAFF
TRBD1,TRBJ1-6,-,TRBV5-4,TGTGCCAGCAGCTTATGGACAGGGTTAAATTCACCCCTCCACTTT,CASSLWTGLNSPLHF
TRBD2,TRBJ2-5,-,TRBV5-5,TGTGCCAGCAGCTCGATACTAGCGGGGGTAGAGACCCAGTACTTC,CASSSILAGVETQYF
TRBD2,TRBJ2-3,-,TRBV24-1,TGTGCCACCAGTGGAGCGGGAGGAGGCCCAGATACGCAGTATTTT,CATSGAGGGPDTQYF
-,TRBJ2-1,-,TRBV2,TGTGCCAGCAGTGAACGGGGTGAGCAGTTCTTC,CASSERGEQFF
TRBD1,TRBJ2-7,-,TRBV27,TGTGCCAGCAGCCAATCGTGGACAGGGGGCGGCGAGCAGTACTTC,CASSQSWTGGGEQYF
-,TRBJ1-3,-,TRBV30,TGTGCCTGGGCTACAGGGTACTATGGAAACACCATATATTTT,CAWATGYYGNTIYF
-,TRBJ2-3,-,TRBV15,TGTGCCACCAGCAGAGATTTGGACAAACGCACAGATACGCAGTATTTT,CATSRDLDKRTDTQYF
TRBD2,TRBJ2-1,once,TRBV5-1,TGCGCCAGCAGCTTGGCCGAGACTAGCGGGAGGGGTGAGCAGTTCTTC,CASSLAETSGRGEQFF
-,TRBJ1-5,-,TRBV5-1,TGCGCCAGCAGCGCCTCCGGGGTCGGTCAGCCCCAGCATTTT,CASSASGVGQPQHF
TRBD1,TRBJ1-6,-,TRBV7-6,TGTGCCAGCAGCGGACAGGGTGGGGATTCACCCCTCCACTTT,CASSGQGGDSPLHF
TRBD1,TRBJ1-6,-,TRBV2,TGTGCCAGCAGCGCAGGTACAGGGGTCTTCGATTCACCCCTCCACTTT,CASSAGTGVFDSPLHF
-,TRBJ2-3,-,TRBV7-9,TGTGCCAGCAGCTTAGTTACCGGGTTGGATACGCAGTATTTT,CASSLVTGLDTQYF
-,TRBJ2-5,once,TRBV29-1,TGCAGCGTTCGGCAGGGAGAGACCCAGTACTTC,CSVRQGETQYF
TRBD2,TRBJ2-4,-,TRBV19,TGTGCCAGTAGTCCCTGGGGTAGCGGGAGAGGCAAAAACATTCAGTACTTC,CASSPWGSGRGKNIQYF
TRBD1,TRBJ1-4,-,TRBV27,TGTGCCAGCAGTTTAAGGGGACAGGGGTTGCCTAATGAAAAACTGTTTTTT,CASSLRGQGLPNEKLFF
TRBD2,TRBJ2-3,-,TRBV29-1,TGCAGCGTTGTAATAGCGGGGGTTACAGATACGCAGTATTTT,CSVVIAGVTDTQYF
TRBD1,TRBJ2-7,-,TRBV18,TGTGCCAGCTCATCCACCGGGACAGGCACGAGGCACGAGCAGTACTTC,CASSSTGTGTRHEQYF
TRBD2,TRBJ2-7,-,TRBV28,TGTGCCAGCAGTTTCTGGGGGGGCTCCTACGAGCAGTACTTC,CASSFWGGSYEQYF
-,TRBJ1-2,-,TRBV7-2,TGTGCCAGCAGCTTAGTCCCAGTTCGAGACAACCTATATGGCTACACCTTC,CASSLVPVRDNLYGYTF
TRBD1,TRBJ2-6,once,TRBV7-3,TGTGCCAGCAGCTTAATCGGACAGGGTGCCGTCTCTGGGGCCAACGTCCTGACTTTC,CASSLIGQGAVSGANVLTF
TRBD1,TRBJ2-7,-,TRBV7-9,TGTGCCAGCAGCTTATTGGACAGGTCCTACGAGCAGTACTTC,CASSLLDRSYEQYF